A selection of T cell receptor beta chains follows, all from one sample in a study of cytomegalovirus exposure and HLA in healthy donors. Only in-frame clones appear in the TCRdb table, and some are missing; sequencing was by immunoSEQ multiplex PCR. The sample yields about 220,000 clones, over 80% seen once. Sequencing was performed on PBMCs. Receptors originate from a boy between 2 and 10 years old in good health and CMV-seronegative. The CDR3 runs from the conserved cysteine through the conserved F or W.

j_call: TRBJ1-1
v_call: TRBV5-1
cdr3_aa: CASSLARGETEAFF

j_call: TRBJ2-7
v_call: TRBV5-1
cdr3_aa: CASSLAQYIRDEQYF

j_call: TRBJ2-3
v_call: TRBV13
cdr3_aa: CASSLSGTSGASTDTQYF

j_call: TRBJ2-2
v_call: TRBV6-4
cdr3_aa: CASSPLAGDTGELFF

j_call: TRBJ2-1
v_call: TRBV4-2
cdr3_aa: CASSQDRGRHYNEQFF

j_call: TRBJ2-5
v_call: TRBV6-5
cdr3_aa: CASSYGTRSGETQYF

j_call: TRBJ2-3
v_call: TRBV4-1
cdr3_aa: CASSQGGLAGGGTDTQYF

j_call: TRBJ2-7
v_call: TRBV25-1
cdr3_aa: CAAHLGTGRAYEQYF

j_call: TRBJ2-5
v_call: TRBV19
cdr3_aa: CASSIGGGVYQETQYF

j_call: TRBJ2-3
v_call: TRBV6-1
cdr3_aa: CASTSVVDTQYF